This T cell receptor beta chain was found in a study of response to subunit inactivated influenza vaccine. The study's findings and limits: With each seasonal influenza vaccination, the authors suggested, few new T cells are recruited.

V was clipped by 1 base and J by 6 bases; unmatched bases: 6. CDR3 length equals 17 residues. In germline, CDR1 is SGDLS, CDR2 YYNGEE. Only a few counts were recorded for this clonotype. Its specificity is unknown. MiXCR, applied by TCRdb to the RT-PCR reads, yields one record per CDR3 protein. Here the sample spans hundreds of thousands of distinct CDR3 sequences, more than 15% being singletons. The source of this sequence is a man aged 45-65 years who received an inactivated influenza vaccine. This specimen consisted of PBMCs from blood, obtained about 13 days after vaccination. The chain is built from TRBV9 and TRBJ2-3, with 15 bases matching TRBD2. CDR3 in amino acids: CASSVPRTSGRVDTQYF. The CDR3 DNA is TGTGCCAGCAGCGTACCCCGGACTAGCGGGAGGGTTGATACGCAGTATTTT.